Below, 10 T cell receptor beta chains from the same sample are listed, as sequenced in a study of human T cells and chemical hapten exposure. Via MiXCR, TCRdb re-called the RACE reads, giving one row per CDR3 protein. The sample lists around 120,000 distinct CDR3 sequences; 9.5% to 13% were seen once. Time point reported: patch test 1, 2 weeks after DPC sensitization. The treatment is: therapeutic diphenylcyclopropenone sensitization with weekly scalp DPC. This sample comprised whole blood, obtained in connection with sensitization to the hapten diphenylcyclopropenone (DPC). These receptors originate from a woman aged 45-65 years with alopecia areata. Some clones in this sample may be carry-over from other donors' samples.

This chain links TRBV28 with TRBJ1-5, with D possibly being TRBD1 (6 bases). The CDR3 consists of 14 residues. Trimming left V 10 bases short and J 2 bases short, with 15 bases between. Germline V lookup: CDR1 MDHEN, CDR2 SYDVKM. The CDR3 region has the DNA TGTGCCATCAGAGGGGGAATCGGCAATCAGCCCCAGCATTTT. It specifies CAIRGGIGNQPQHF.

The rearrangement links TRBV28 to TRBJ2-7; weak D call: TRBD2 (6 bases). This CDR3 comprises 15 residues. Germline V gene data show CDR1 as MDHEN and CDR2 as SYDVKM. Trimming pared 5 bases from V and 0 bases from J, leaving 14 bases between. CDR3: CASSRIGGSSYEQYF. As DNA, the CDR3 is TGTGCCAGCAGTAGGATTGGGGGGAGCTCCTACGAGCAGTACTTC.

This clonotype occurred a few times. This chain joins TRBV12-3 or TRBV12-4 and TRBJ1-5; 8 positions match TRBD1. Trimming removed 8 bases from V and 4 bases from J; junction bases left unmatched: 10. The CDR3 consists of 15 residues. In DNA, the CDR3 is TGTGCCAGCCGGAGACAGGGGATCGTTAATCAGCCCCAGCATTTT. Translating it yields CASRRQGIVNQPQHF.

Only a few counts were recorded for this clonotype. The chain couples TRBV20-1 to TRBJ1-6; D gene unclear. Germline V gene sequence: CDR1 DFQATT, CDR2 SNEGSKA (reference sequence). Trimming removed 2 bases from V and 11 bases from J, with 16 bases in between. The CDR3 totals 14 residues. CDR3 protein: CSARRGQAVAPLHF. The CDR3 DNA sequence: TGCAGTGCTAGACGAGGCCAGGCGGTTGCACCCCTCCACTTT.

The chain employs TRBV3-1 and TRBJ1-5; no reliable D call. CDR1 and CDR2 from the germline V gene are LGHDT and YNNKEL (reference sequence). V lost 1 base and J 5 bases, leaving 12 bases between the germline ends. The CDR3 is 15 residues long. Written as DNA, the CDR3 is TGTGCCAGCAGCCAAGGTTACAGATCTGATCAGCCCCAGCATTTT. Amino acid sequence: CASSQGYRSDQPQHF.

This chain connects TRBV7-9 to TRBJ2-7; D is perhaps TRBD1 (5 bases). Trimming cost V 3 bases and J 11 bases, with 11 bases left between them. The CDR3 has 11 residues. Germline V gene sequence: CDR1 SEHNR, CDR2 FQNEAQ (reference sequence). The CDR3 region is CASSFGAGEYF. CDR3 sequence (DNA): TGTGCCAGCAGCTTTGGGGCTGGGGAGTACTTC.

This clonotype was counted many times. The J gene is TRBJ2-1, the V gene TRBV20-1; D remains unclear. V was shortened by 0 bases and J by 2 bases, with 14 bases between the two germline ends. From germline, CDR1 is DFQATT and CDR2 SNEGSKA (reference sequence). This CDR3 spans 16 amino acids. CDR3 DNA sequence: TGCAGTGCTAGAGATCCAAATCGTGACACCTACAATGAGCAGTTCTTC. Its protein product is CSARDPNRDTYNEQFF.

The chain carries TRBV5-5 and TRBJ2-3, with D possibly being TRBD1 (6 bases). This CDR3 comprises 15 residues. Trimming pared 2 bases from V and 2 bases from J, leaving 12 bases between. The germline CDR1 and CDR2 sequences are SGHKS and YYEKEE (reference sequence). The DNA of the CDR3 is TGTGCCAGCAGCTTAGAGGGGGTGAACACAGATACGCAGTATTTT. Residues: CASSLEGVNTDTQYF. Together with reference TRBV5-5 and TRBJ2-3, the CDR3 gives the full variable domain: DAGVTQSPTHLIKTRGQQVTLRCSPISGHKSVSWYQQVLGQGPQFIFQYYEKEERGRGNFPDRFSARQFPNYSSELNVNALLLGDSALYLCASSLEGVNTDTQYFGPGTRLTVL.

In its sample, this clonotype was seen many times. This rearrangement joins TRBV4-3 to TRBJ1-5, with TRBD1 as a possible D gene (5 bases). The CDR3 has 17 amino acids. Trimming cost V 0 bases and J 5 bases, with 17 bases left between them. Germline V gives CDR1 LGHNA, CDR2 YSLEER. The CDR3 DNA is TGCGCCAGCAGCCAAGATGAAGGTGGTAGGGGACATCAGCCCCAGCATTTT. Translation: CASSQDEGGRGHQPQHF.

The sample holds many counts of this clonotype. The V gene is TRBV10-2, the J gene TRBJ1-5, with D unresolved. The V and J ends lost 8 bases and 0 bases respectively, with 5 bases between them. CDR1 and CDR2 from the germline V gene are WSHSY and SAAADI. The CDR3 is 12 residues long. The CDR3 nucleotides read TGCGCCAGCCGGTCTAGCAATCAGCCCCAGCATTTT. Encoded protein: CASRSSNQPQHF.